Listed below are T cell receptor beta chains from one sample, sequenced in a study of beta chain features in type 1 diabetes. Profiled with immunoSEQ multiplex PCR; TCRdb holds only in-frame clones, not every one. The sample lists about 160,000 clones, approximately 8.1% occurring once. Sequences were obtained from central memory CD4+ T cells from blood. Receptor source: a man between 18 and 35 years old with type 1 diabetes. The CDR3 runs from the conserved cysteine through the conserved F or W. The D gene is left open where the match is weak. Clone size is not always given. Where it is, it says once, few, many or a class for expanded clones.

abundance	len	v_gene	d_gene	j_gene	CDR3nt	CDR3aa
few	15	TRBV7-9	TRBD2	TRBJ2-7	TGTGCCAGCCGGCCCTTAGCGGGAGGCTCCTACGAGCAGTACTTC	CASRPLAGGSYEQYF
few	16	TRBV7-6	TRBD2	TRBJ2-5	TGTGCCAGCAGCCCCGCCCCCGGGAGGGCAGCAGAGACCCAGTACTTC	CASSPAPGRAAETQYF
.	14	TRBV5-1	.	TRBJ2-1	TGCGCCAGCAGTCACGGAGCGGCGGACAATGAGCAGTTCTTC	CASSHGAADNEQFF
few	16	TRBV5-6	TRBD2	TRBJ2-3	TGTGCCAGCAGCTTGGGGGGACTAGCGGGGGCCAGACCAAAGTATTTT	CASSLGGLAGARPKYF
.	16	TRBV28	TRBD2	TRBJ2-3	TGTGCCAGCAGTTTTGTGGGTGCGGGGGGCACAGATACGCAGTATTTT	CASSFVGAGGTDTQYF
.	15	TRBV29-1	.	TRBJ2-4	TGCAGCGTTGACGACAGGACGAAGTCGGTTAACATTCAGTACTTC	CSVDDRTKSVNIQYF
.	16	TRBV30	TRBD2	TRBJ2-2	TGTGCCTGGAGTGCGGGGACTAGCGGGACAGGCGGGGAGCTGTTTTTT	CAWSAGTSGTGGELFF
few	11	TRBV20-1	.	TRBJ1-2	TGCAGTGCTTCTTTGTCCTATGGCTACACCTTC	CSASLSYGYTF
many	16	TRBV18	.	TRBJ1-2	TGTGCCAGCTCACCAATGCAGGGATCGACGACATATGGCTACACCTTC	CASSPMQGSTTYGYTF
.	13	TRBV28	TRBD2	TRBJ2-5	TGTGCCAGCAGTGAGGGACTAGCGGGGACCCAGTACTTC	CASSEGLAGTQYF
.	15	TRBV28	.	TRBJ2-2	TGTGCCAGCAGTTTTCCGGGATTGAACACCGGGGAGCTGTTTTTT	CASSFPGLNTGELFF
.	15	TRBV7-2	.	TRBJ1-1	TGTGCCAGCAGCCCAAACCACAGGGAGCACACTGAAGCTTTCTTT	CASSPNHREHTEAFF
few	14	TRBV5-1	.	TRBJ2-3	TGCGCCAGCAGCGGGGGGACAGGCACAGATACGCAGTATTTT	CASSGGTGTDTQYF
many	17	TRBV12-5	TRBD2	TRBJ2-1	TGTGCTAGTGGTTTGGACCGGGGGGAGCGGGGTGGCAATGAGCAGTTCTTC	CASGLDRGERGGNEQFF
.	18	TRBV5-1	.	TRBJ2-3	TGCGCCAGCAGCCCCCCTAAGTCGGGATTCTCTAGCACAGATACGCAGTATTTT	CASSPPKSGFSSTDTQYF
few	14	TRBV4-3	TRBD1	TRBJ2-3	TGCGCCAGCAGCCAAGATAACAGGGGAGATACGCAGTATTTT	CASSQDNRGDTQYF
.	15	TRBV5-4	.	TRBJ2-5	TGTGCCAGCAGCCCGGCCAGCGCATTCCAAGAGACCCAGTACTTC	CASSPASAFQETQYF
.	14	TRBV9	.	TRBJ2-7	TGTGCCAGCAGCGTAGCGGCTAGCCCCTACGAGCAGTACTTC	CASSVAASPYEQYF
.	13	TRBV14	.	TRBJ2-7	TGTGCCAGCAGCCCTGGCCTCTCCTACGAGCAGTACTTC	CASSPGLSYEQYF
.	16	TRBV6-6	.	TRBJ1-3	TGTGCCAGCAGTTACTCGGGCCCTTACTCTGGAAACACCATATATTTT	CASSYSGPYSGNTIYF
few	12	TRBV2	TRBD1	TRBJ2-4	TGTGCCAGCAGACAGGGGGCAAACATTCAGTACTTC	CASRQGANIQYF
.	15	TRBV10-3	TRBD1	TRBJ2-6	TGTGCCATCAGTGGGACAGGGGCTGGGGCCAACGTCCTGACTTTC	CAISGTGAGANVLTF
.	13	TRBV5-5	.	TRBJ1-2	TGTGCCAGCAGTGCCGGGACACGTGATGGCTACACCTTC	CASSAGTRDGYTF
.	15	TRBV7-2	.	TRBJ2-1	TGTGCCAGCAGTCTCGGAACGACAGGATACAATGAGCAGTTCTTC	CASSLGTTGYNEQFF
.	14	TRBV30	TRBD1	TRBJ1-4	TGTGCCTGGAGAAAAATGGGACAGAATGAAAAACTGTTTTTT	CAWRKMGQNEKLFF
few	14	TRBV27	TRBD1	TRBJ1-1	TGTGCCAGCAGCTCAGGGGGGCTGGGCACTGAAGCTTTCTTT	CASSSGGLGTEAFF
.	14	TRBV25-1	TRBD1	TRBJ2-5	TGTGCCAGCAGTGGAGTAGGGACAGGGGAGACCCAGTACTTC	CASSGVGTGETQYF
.	14	TRBV4-1	.	TRBJ2-7	TGCGCCAGCAGCCTGTCGTCAGATACCTACGAGCAGTACTTC	CASSLSSDTYEQYF
.	14	TRBV6-5	TRBD1	TRBJ1-1	TGTGCCATCAGTGAGTCACAGGGGTACACTGAAGCTTTCTTT	CAISESQGYTEAFF
few	15	TRBV5-1	TRBD2	TRBJ2-3	TGCGCCAGCAGAGAGCGGGGGGGCTTAGAAGATACGCAGTATTTT	CASRERGGLEDTQYF
few	12	TRBV29-1	.	TRBJ2-2	TGCAGCGTTGGTGGGCAGACCGGGGAGCTGTTTTTT	CSVGGQTGELFF
.	13	TRBV11-2	.	TRBJ2-5	TGTGCCAGCAGCTTAGGTCCACAAGAGACCCAGTACTTC	CASSLGPQETQYF
few	16	TRBV15	TRBD2	TRBJ2-7	TGTGCCACCAGCAGAGCGACTAGCGGGTTCTCCTACGAGCAGTACTTC	CATSRATSGFSYEQYF
many	14	TRBV6-1	TRBD2	TRBJ2-5	TGTGCCAGCAGTGACCCGGGGGGTCAAGAGACCCAGTACTTC	CASSDPGGQETQYF
.	16	TRBV30	TRBD1	TRBJ2-7	TGTGCCTGGAGCTACTCCTGGGGACAGCGAGGCAACGAGCAGTACTTC	CAWSYSWGQRGNEQYF
.	16	TRBV2	TRBD2	TRBJ2-1	TGTGCCAGCAGGTTAGCCGGGACTAGCGGATACAATGAGCAGTTCTTC	CASRLAGTSGYNEQFF
few	16	TRBV7-9	TRBD1	TRBJ1-4	TGTGCCAGCAGCTTAGAAGGGGGCCGCGCAGGGGAAAAACTGTTTTTT	CASSLEGGRAGEKLFF
few	14	TRBV2	.	TRBJ2-3	TGTGCCAGCGAGGGACTCCGGGGTACAGATACGCAGTATTTT	CASEGLRGTDTQYF
few	14	TRBV5-4	.	TRBJ1-2	TGTGCCAGCAGCTTGGTAGGGGGGGCTTATGGCTACACCTTC	CASSLVGGAYGYTF
few	12	TRBV29-1	.	TRBJ2-5	TGCAGCGCAGGGCCAGGGTTGGAGACCCAGTACTTC	CSAGPGLETQYF
.	16	TRBV2	.	TRBJ2-5	TGTGCCAGCAGTAAGGGGACAGCGGGAGTCGCAGAGACCCAGTACTTC	CASSKGTAGVAETQYF
few	17	TRBV7-2	.	TRBJ1-5	TGTGCCAGCAGCTTAGGAGGAGGGAGGTCCCTCAATCAGCCCCAGCATTTT	CASSLGGGRSLNQPQHF
few	15	TRBV28	.	TRBJ1-1	TGTGCCAGCAGTCCCGCCCAGGGGTACGCCACTGAAGCTTTCTTT	CASSPAQGYATEAFF
.	17	TRBV28	TRBD2	TRBJ2-4	TGTGCCAGCAGTTTATTTGGTAGCGGGAGGGCCAAAAACATTCAGTACTTC	CASSLFGSGRAKNIQYF
.	15	TRBV28	.	TRBJ1-5	TGTGCCAGCAAGGTGGCCGGACGGGGGTATCAGCCCCAGCATTTT	CASKVAGRGYQPQHF
few	15	TRBV15	TRBD2	TRBJ2-5	TGTGCCACCAGCAGAGGAGGGGAGGGAGGGGAGACCCAGTACTTC	CATSRGGEGGETQYF
.	14	TRBV2	TRBD1	TRBJ1-2	TGTGCCAGCAGGAAGGACAGGGGGTTCGATGGCTACACCTTC	CASRKDRGFDGYTF